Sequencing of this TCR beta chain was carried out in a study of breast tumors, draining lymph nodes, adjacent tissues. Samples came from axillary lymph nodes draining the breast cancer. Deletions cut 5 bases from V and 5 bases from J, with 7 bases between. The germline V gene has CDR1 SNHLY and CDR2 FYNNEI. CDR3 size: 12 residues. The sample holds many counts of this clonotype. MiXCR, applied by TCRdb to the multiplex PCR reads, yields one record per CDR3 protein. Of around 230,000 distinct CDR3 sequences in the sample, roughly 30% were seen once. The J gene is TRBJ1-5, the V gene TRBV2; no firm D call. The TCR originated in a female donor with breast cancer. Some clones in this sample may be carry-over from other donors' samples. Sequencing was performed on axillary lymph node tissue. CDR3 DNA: TGTGCCAGCAGTCGTGAAGATCAGCCCCAGCATTTT. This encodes CASSREDQPQHF.